One and the same sample provided the 8 T cell receptor beta chains below, sequenced in a study of blood T cell repertoires in COVID-19. Sequenced by immunoSEQ multiplex PCR; TCRdb stores in-frame clones only, minus some. This table holds 95,000 to 150,000 clones, 70% to 75% found once. The specimen was peripheral blood. Source of these receptors: a man older than 75 with COVID-19, enrolled during active disease.

V is TRBV10-3 and J is TRBJ2-4, with 11 nucleotides matching TRBD2. Trimming removed 3 bases from V and 0 bases from J; junction bases left unmatched: 7. Germline assignment: CDR1 ENHRY and CDR2 SYGVKD. The CDR3 extends over 18 amino acids. The CDR3 nucleotides are TGTGCCATCAGTGAACTAGCGGGAGTTGGAGGAGCCAAAAACATTCAGTACTTC. This translates into CAISELAGVGGAKNIQYF.

This chain links TRBV28 with TRBJ1-3; TRBD1 is a possible D gene (5 bases). Germline CDR1 reads MDHEN; CDR2 reads SYDVKM. This CDR3 comprises 19 residues. Trimming shortened V by 3 bases and J by 5 bases, and 26 bases separated the two germline ends. The CDR3 loop is CASSFRGGTVTGSRNTIYF. CDR3 coding DNA: TGTGCCAGCAGTTTTCGGGGGGGAACCGTAACCGGGAGTAGAAACACCATATATTTT.

The chain has TRBV6-5 and TRBJ1-3; 9 nucleotides align to TRBD1. J lost 4 bases, V lost 0 bases, and 4 bases had no gene match. The CDR3 totals 16 residues. CDR1 and CDR2 from the germline V gene are MNHEY and SVGAGI. The CDR3 is CASSYSTGGTGNTIYF. In DNA form, the CDR3 reads TGTGCCAGCAGTTACTCCACAGGGGGCACGGGAAACACCATATATTTT.

V usage is TRBV28 and J usage is TRBJ2-7, with 9 positions matching TRBD1. Germline loops: CDR1 MDHEN, CDR2 SYDVKM. The CDR3 loop spans 14 amino acids. The J segment lost 4 bases and the V segment lost 6 bases, leaving 7 bases of the junction unmatched. In DNA, the CDR3 is TGTGCCAGCAGACTCACAGGGGGCGGTTACGAGCAGTACTTC. It codes for CASRLTGGGYEQYF.

The gene calls are TRBV23-1 and TRBJ1-1; 9 nucleotides line up with TRBD1. TRBV23-1 qualifies as an ORF whose function is uncertain. After removal of 6 bases from V and 4 bases from J, the junction contained 0 bases not matched to a gene. The CDR3 totals 12 residues. As DNA, the CDR3 is TGCGCCAGCAGGGACAGGGGCACTGAAGCTTTCTTT. It translates to CASRDRGTEAFF.

The chain employs TRBV7-9 and TRBJ2-7; D possibly corresponds to TRBD1 (6 bases). This CDR3 comprises 15 residues. The germline gives CDR1 SEHNR, CDR2 FQNEAQ (reference sequence). Trimming removed 5 bases at V and 0 bases at J, with 14 bases between. CDR3: CASSGRTESSYEQYF. The CDR3 bases are TGTGCCAGCAGCGGCCGGACAGAGAGCTCCTACGAGCAGTACTTC.

J is TRBJ1-1 and V is TRBV4-2; D is undetermined. V dropped 0 bases and J dropped 0 bases, with 5 bases sitting between them. Germline V CDR1 and CDR2: LGHNA, YNFKEQ. The CDR3 contains 14 residues. The CDR3 DNA reads as TGTGCCAGCAGCCAAGAGGGCATGAACACTGAAGCTTTCTTT. This gives the protein CASSQEGMNTEAFF.

This chain connects TRBV25-1 to TRBJ2-3, with TRBD1 matching 9 bases. Germline V CDR1 and CDR2: MGHDK, SYGVNS. The CDR3 totals 13 residues. Losses at the gene ends were 2 bases for V and 10 bases for J; bases not matched to a gene: 4. CDR3 sequence: CASSEPGQGPQYF. CDR3 sequence (DNA): TGTGCCAGCAGTGAACCGGGACAGGGCCCGCAGTATTTT.